This TCR beta chain stems from a study of blood T cell repertoires in COVID-19. Across the study: Samples came from the United States, Italy and Spain, spanning acute and convalescent COVID-19. PBMCs, B-cell-depleted T cells, or T cells provided the cDNA or gDNA that made up the material.

V was trimmed by 2 bases and J by 5 bases, leaving 18 bases between them. This CDR3 has 16 residues. Per germline, CDR1 SNHLY and CDR2 FYNNEI. In the study's own analysis: Using reference gene primer amplification, nucleated cell counts were estimated. The table came from immunoSEQ multiplex PCR; TCRdb's copy has only in-frame clones and leaves some out. For V, J and clone size, that table is used; D and trimming come from the DNA. This sample yields about 380,000 clones, of which about 90% are seen a single time; 1% to 1.5% belongs to the top ten. The TCR was taken from a man in his forties or fifties with acute or convalescent COVID-19. V gene TRBV2 combines with J gene TRBJ2-5; D possibly corresponds to TRBD1 (5 bases). The sample was peripheral blood. DNA for the CDR3: TGTGCCAGCAGTGAAATCCGCGGCAGGGTGGCGGAGACCCAGTACTTC. It specifies CASSEIRGRVAETQYF.